This TCR beta chain was profiled in a study of blood T cell repertoires in COVID-19. CDR3 length: 19 amino acids. Germline CDR1 is MGHRA and CDR2 is YSYEKL. The junction had 11 bases not matched to a gene; V was cut back by 1 base and J by 1 base. Produced via immunoSEQ multiplex PCR; TCRdb's table is partial and in-frame only. Of about 80,000 clones listed, more than 75% are singletons. This rearrangement joins TRBV4-1 to TRBJ2-3, with 10 bases matching TRBD1. Sequencing used peripheral blood. The receptor was derived from a human donor in a cohort sampled during active COVID-19. The DNA of the CDR3 is TGCGCCAGCAGCCAAGTGGGGCCACAAGGACAGGGGGGCACAGATACGCAGTATTTT. Its protein product is CASSQVGPQGQGGTDTQYF.